This T cell receptor beta chain was obtained from a study of cytomegalovirus exposure and HLA in healthy donors. Study-level findings and limits: The majority of TCR sequences were rare, yet some public TCRs appeared in many donors. Follow-up analysis later connected one missense variant in DCLRE1C with trimming of TCR beta V- and J-genes. In an earlier analysis, productive rearrangement rates for most beta V segments clustered near 87% or 30%.

The PCR had 60 Vbeta and 13 Jbeta primers. TCRdb's table, derived via immunoSEQ multiplex PCR, lists solely in-frame clones and lacks some. This table has about 120,000 clones, over 65% appearing once. Of note for this clone: What it recognizes is unknown.

This CDR3 comprises 15 residues. Germline-derived CDR1 and CDR2 are MNHEY and SMNVEV (reference sequence). V lost 2 bases, J lost 6 bases, and 6 bases stayed unmatched. The V and J genes are TRBV27 and TRBJ2-1; 8 positions agree with TRBD2. The source material was PBMCs. The sequence derives from a man younger than 40 in good health and CMV-seropositive. The CDR3 nucleotides read TGTGCCAGCAGTTTAGAGGGGACTAGTTTCAATGAGCAGTTCTTC. It yields the protein CASSLEGTSFNEQFF.